This T cell receptor (beta chain) was obtained from a study of T cells in Graves' hyperthyroidism and ophthalmopathy. Overall study results and limits: With a median lead of approximately 6.4 months before onset, the model predicted ophthalmopathy. Most expanded thyroid clonotypes above 0.001 recurred in blood.

This clonotype occurred many times. The antigen is not known. Patients affected by ophthalmopathy presented a Clinical Activity Score of at least 3, a NOSPECS grade of at least 4, and disease duration below 3 months. It was 8 to 10 ml of fresh peripheral blood that supplied the PBMCs. It was RNA transcripts that yielded the amplified TCR beta CDR3 regions. HTBI primers were the set used in a first-round RT-PCR of the TCR CDR3. TCRdb reanalysed the multiplex PCR reads using MiXCR and keeps one entry per CDR3 protein. Among 530,000 or so distinct CDR3 sequences listed, approximately 24% were seen once. Source material: blood. The TCR sequence derives from a woman between 25 and 40 years old with Graves' ophthalmopathy.

As DNA, the CDR3 is TGTGCCAGCGGATCGCCGAGCGGGGCCTCCTACGAGCAGTACTTC. As protein: CASGSPSGASYEQYF. This chain joins TRBV6-1 and TRBJ2-7; 7 bases align to TRBD2. The length of the CDR3 is 15 residues. V trimming: 8 bases; J trimming: 0 bases; junction bases outside the gene matches: 10. Germline V CDR1 and CDR2: MNHNS, SASEGT.